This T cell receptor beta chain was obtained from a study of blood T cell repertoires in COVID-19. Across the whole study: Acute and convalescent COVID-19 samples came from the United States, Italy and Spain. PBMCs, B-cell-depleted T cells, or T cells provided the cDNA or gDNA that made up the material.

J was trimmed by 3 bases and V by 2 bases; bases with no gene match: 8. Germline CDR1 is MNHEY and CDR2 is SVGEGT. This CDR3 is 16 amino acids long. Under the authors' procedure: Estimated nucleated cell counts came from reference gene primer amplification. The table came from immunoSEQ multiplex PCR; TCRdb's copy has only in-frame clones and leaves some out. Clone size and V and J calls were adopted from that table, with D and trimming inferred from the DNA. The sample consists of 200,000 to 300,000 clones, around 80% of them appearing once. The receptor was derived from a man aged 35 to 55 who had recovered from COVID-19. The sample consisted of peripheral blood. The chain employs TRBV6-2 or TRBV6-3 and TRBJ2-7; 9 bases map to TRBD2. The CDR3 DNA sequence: TGTGCCAGCAGTTACGAGGCGGGGGGGTCCAGCTACGAGCAGTACTTC. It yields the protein CASSYEAGGSSYEQYF.